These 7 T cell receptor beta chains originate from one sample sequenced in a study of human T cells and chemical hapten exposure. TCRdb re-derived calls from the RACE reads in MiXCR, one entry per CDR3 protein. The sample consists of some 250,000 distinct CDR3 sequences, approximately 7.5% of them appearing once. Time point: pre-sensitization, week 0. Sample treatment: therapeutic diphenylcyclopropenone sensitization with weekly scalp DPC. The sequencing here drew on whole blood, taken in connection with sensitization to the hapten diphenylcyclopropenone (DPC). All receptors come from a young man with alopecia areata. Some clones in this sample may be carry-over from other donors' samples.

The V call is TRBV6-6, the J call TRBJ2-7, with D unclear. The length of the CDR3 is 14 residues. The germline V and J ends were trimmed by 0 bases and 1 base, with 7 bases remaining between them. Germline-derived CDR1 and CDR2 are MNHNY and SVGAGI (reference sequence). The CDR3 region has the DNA TGTGCCAGCAGTTACTCCAGGACGTCCTACGAGCAGTACGTC. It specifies CASSYSRTSYEQYV.

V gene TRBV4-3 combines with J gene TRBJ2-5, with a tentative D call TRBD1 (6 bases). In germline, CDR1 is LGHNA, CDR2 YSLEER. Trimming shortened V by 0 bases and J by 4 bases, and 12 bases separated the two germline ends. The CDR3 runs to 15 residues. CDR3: CASSQDRGVGETQYF. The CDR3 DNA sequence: TGCGCCAGCAGCCAAGACAGGGGAGTAGGAGAGACCCAGTACTTC.

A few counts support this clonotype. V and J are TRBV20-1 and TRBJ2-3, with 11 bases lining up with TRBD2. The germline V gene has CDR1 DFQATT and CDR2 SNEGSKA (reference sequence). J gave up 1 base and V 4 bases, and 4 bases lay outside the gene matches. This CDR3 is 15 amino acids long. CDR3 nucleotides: TGCAGTGCTAACAAACTAGCGGGGGGCACAGATACGCAGTATTTT. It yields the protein CSANKLAGGTDTQYF.

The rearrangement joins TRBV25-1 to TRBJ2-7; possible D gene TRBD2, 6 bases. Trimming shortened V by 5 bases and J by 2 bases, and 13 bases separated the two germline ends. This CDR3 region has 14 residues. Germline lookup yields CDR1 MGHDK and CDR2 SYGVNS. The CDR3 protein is CASSKGLFPYEQYF. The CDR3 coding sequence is TGTGCCAGCAGTAAGGGACTCTTTCCCTACGAGCAGTACTTC.

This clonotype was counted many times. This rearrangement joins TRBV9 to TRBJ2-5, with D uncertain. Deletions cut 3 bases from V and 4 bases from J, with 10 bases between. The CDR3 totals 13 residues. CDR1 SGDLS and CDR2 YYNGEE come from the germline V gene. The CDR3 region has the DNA TGTGCCAGCAGCGCACGGCCCGGAGAGACCCAGTACTTC. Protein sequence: CASSARPGETQYF.

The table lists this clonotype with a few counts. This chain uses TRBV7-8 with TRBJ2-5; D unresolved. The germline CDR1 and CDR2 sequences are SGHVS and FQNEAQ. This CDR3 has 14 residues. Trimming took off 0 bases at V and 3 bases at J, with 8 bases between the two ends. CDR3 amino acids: CASSLAMTEETQYF. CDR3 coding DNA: TGTGCCAGCAGCTTAGCGATGACTGAAGAGACCCAGTACTTC. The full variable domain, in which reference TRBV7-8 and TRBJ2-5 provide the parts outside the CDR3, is GAGVSQSPRYKVAKRGQDVALRCDPISGHVSLFWYQQALGQGPEFLTYFQNEAQLDKSGLPSDRFFAERPEGSVSTLKIQRTQQEDSAVYLCASSLAMTEETQYFGPGTRLLVL.

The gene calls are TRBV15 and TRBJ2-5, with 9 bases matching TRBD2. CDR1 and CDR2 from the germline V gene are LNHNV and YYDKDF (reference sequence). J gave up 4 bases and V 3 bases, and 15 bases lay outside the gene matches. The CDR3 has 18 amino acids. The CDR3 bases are TGTGCCACCAGCAGCCCCCCGGGGGGAGCGGGGGGACCAGAGACCCAGTACTTC. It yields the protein CATSSPPGGAGGPETQYF.